The rows below give T cell receptor beta chains drawn from one sample of a study of cytomegalovirus exposure and HLA in healthy donors. Generated by immunoSEQ multiplex PCR, the TCRdb table keeps only in-frame clones and is missing some. Of 250,000 to 300,000 clones detected, about nine tenths appear once; the ten largest clones hold 1.5% to 2%. Specimen: PBMCs. These receptors were collected from a girl aged 2 to 10 in good health and CMV-seronegative. CDR3s include the opening cysteine and the closing phenylalanine or tryptophan. D genes are given only for firm matches. Not every row has a clone size; where given, it reads once, few, many or a size class.

d_call j_call clone_size v_call cdr3_nt cdr3_aa
NA TRBJ2-4 NA TRBV5-8 TGTGCCAGCAGGGCAGGGATAGCCAAAAACATTCAGTACTTC CASRAGIAKNIQYF
NA TRBJ2-5 NA TRBV30 TGTGCCTGGAGTGTACTTTACGGTAATCAAGAGACCCAGTACTTC CAWSVLYGNQETQYF
TRBD2 TRBJ2-1 NA TRBV2 TGTGCCAGCAGTGACCCTAGCGGGAGCACGTCCTACAATGAGCAGTTCTTC CASSDPSGSTSYNEQFF
TRBD1 TRBJ1-5 NA TRBV5-8 TGTGCCAGCAGCTTCCGTGAGACGACAGGGTCAGGACAGCCCCAGCATTTT CASSFRETTGSGQPQHF
NA TRBJ1-4 NA TRBV28 TGTGCCAGCAGTTTCGCCATGCTCTCTAATAATGAAAAACTGTTTTTT CASSFAMLSNNEKLFF
TRBD1 TRBJ1-1 NA TRBV19 TGTGCCAGTAGTTCCCGACAGGGAGTGGATAGCACTGAAGCTTTCTTT CASSSRQGVDSTEAFF
NA TRBJ2-1 NA TRBV12-5 TGTGCTAGTGGTTTGGTACCCCGGGTCCACAATGAGCAGTTCTTC CASGLVPRVHNEQFF
TRBD2 TRBJ2-7 NA TRBV9 TGTGCCAGCAGCGTAGCTCCCCTTGGCGGGAGGGAGTACGAGCAGTACTTC CASSVAPLGGREYEQYF
NA TRBJ2-1 NA TRBV7-2 TGTGCCAGCAGCTTATTTAGCTATAACAATGAGCAGTTCTTC CASSLFSYNNEQFF
TRBD2 TRBJ2-1 NA TRBV9 TGTGCCAGCAGCGCCCCCGGGGGGACCACCTACAATGAGCAGTTCTTC CASSAPGGTTYNEQFF
NA TRBJ1-5 NA TRBV6-6 TGTGCCAGCAGTAGAAACATGAACAATCAGCCCCAGCATTTT CASSRNMNNQPQHF
NA TRBJ2-5 NA TRBV27 TGTGCCAGCAGTCACTTTATGGGCCCCGGAGAGACCCAGTACTTC CASSHFMGPGETQYF
NA TRBJ2-3 NA TRBV6-5 TGTGCCAGCAGTTACACGGCCTGGGGGGAAGATACGCAGTATTTT CASSYTAWGEDTQYF
TRBD1 TRBJ1-1 NA TRBV29-1 TGCAGCGTTATATCCGGGACAGGGGGCACTGAAGCTTTCTTT CSVISGTGGTEAFF
NA TRBJ2-5 NA TRBV10-3 TGTGCCAACTCCCCCGGGGGTGGAGAGACCCAGTACTTC CANSPGGGETQYF
TRBD2 TRBJ2-7 NA TRBV29-1 TGCAGCGTTCCGAGCCTAGCGGGGGGCCCGGGGAGCTCCTACGAGCAGTACTTC CSVPSLAGGPGSSYEQYF
NA TRBJ2-6 once TRBV7-8 TGTGCCAGCAGATCTACTGCAGCCAACGTCCTGACTTTC CASRSTAANVLTF
NA TRBJ1-1 few TRBV18 TGTGCCAGCTCACCATCTATGGACAGGAACACTGAAGCTTTCTTT CASSPSMDRNTEAFF
TRBD2 TRBJ2-5 once TRBV5-1 TGCGCCAGCAGCCTGGGACTAGCGGGAGCGGCGGAGACCCAGTACTTC CASSLGLAGAAETQYF
TRBD1 TRBJ1-4 NA TRBV5-8 TGTGCCAGCAGCCGAGGGACAGGAGAGGGTGAAAAACTGTTTTTT CASSRGTGEGEKLFF
NA TRBJ2-3 once TRBV6-1 TGTGCCAGTAGTACGGGACATAGTAGCACAGATACGCAGTATTTT CASSTGHSSTDTQYF
NA TRBJ1-1 NA TRBV6-1 TGTGCCAGCAGTGCCCGGTTGGGCACCGGCACGAACACTGAAGCTTTCTTT CASSARLGTGTNTEAFF
NA TRBJ2-1 NA TRBV28 TGTGCCAGCAGTTTATCCTCGCGGGGCCGACTCTACAATGAGCAGTTCTTC CASSLSSRGRLYNEQFF
NA TRBJ1-4 NA TRBV5-1 TGCGCCAGCGCTGGGACTGCCAATGAAAAACTGTTTTTT CASAGTANEKLFF
TRBD1 TRBJ2-5 NA TRBV19 TGTGCCAGTAGTGCCTACAGGGGGCAGGAGACCCAGTACTTC CASSAYRGQETQYF
NA TRBJ1-1 NA TRBV9 TGTGCCAGCAGCGTAGCAGCGAGGAACACTGAAGCTTTCTTT CASSVAARNTEAFF
NA TRBJ2-7 NA TRBV11-1 TGTGCCAGCAGCCGCACAGGGACCTCCTACGAGCAGTACTTC CASSRTGTSYEQYF
TRBD1 TRBJ1-3 NA TRBV9 TGTGCCAGCAGCGTAGCGGACAGGGCCGCCTCTGGAAACACCATATATTTT CASSVADRAASGNTIYF
NA TRBJ2-1 NA TRBV29-1 TGCAGCGTTTCAGAGGATAACTTACGGAACTACAATGAGCAGTTCTTC CSVSEDNLRNYNEQFF
TRBD1 TRBJ1-2 NA TRBV2 TGTGCCAGCAGTGAGGGGACAGGGGCTGCCAAATACAATGGCTACACCTTC CASSEGTGAAKYNGYTF
NA TRBJ1-1 NA TRBV9 TGTGCCAGCAGCCCGACCACAGGGATCGGGGCTTTCTTT CASSPTTGIGAFF
TRBD2 TRBJ2-3 NA TRBV2 TGTGCCAGCAGATCAGCTAGCGGGAGCAAATTCACAGATACGCAGTATTTT CASRSASGSKFTDTQYF
TRBD1 TRBJ2-1 NA TRBV6-6 TGTGCCAGCAGTGCCGGACAGGGGTCCTACAATGAGCAGTTCTTC CASSAGQGSYNEQFF
TRBD1 TRBJ1-1 NA TRBV7-2 TGTGCCAGCAGCTCCGAGGGGGCCGAGAAAGCTTTCTTT CASSSEGAEKAFF
TRBD1 TRBJ2-6 NA TRBV7-8 TGTGCCAGCAGAGACAGGGACTCTGGGGCCAACGTCCTGACTTTC CASRDRDSGANVLTF
TRBD2 TRBJ2-7 NA TRBV5-1 TGCGCCAGCAGCGTCGGGACTAGCGGAGCCTACGAGCAGTACTTC CASSVGTSGAYEQYF
TRBD2 TRBJ2-3 NA TRBV9 TGTGCCAGCAGCGTAGACCCTAGCGGGACGACAGCAGATACGCAGTATTTT CASSVDPSGTTADTQYF
NA TRBJ1-1 NA TRBV25-1 TGTGCCAGCAGCCCACCCGGGATAAACACTGAAGCTTTCTTT CASSPPGINTEAFF
TRBD1 TRBJ1-2 NA TRBV4-1 TGCGCCAGCAGCCAGGGGACAGGGGGTTCTGTTAACTATGGCTACACCTTC CASSQGTGGSVNYGYTF
NA TRBJ1-2 once TRBV25-1 TGTGCCAGCAGTGCACCCGGAGGGGTCCACTATGGCTACACCTTC CASSAPGGVHYGYTF
NA TRBJ1-5 NA TRBV28 TGTGCCACCCTGCGGGGGGCCGATCAGCCCCAGCATTTT CATLRGADQPQHF
NA TRBJ2-1 once TRBV28 TGTGCCAGCAGTTTCCAAAATGAGCAGTTCTTC CASSFQNEQFF
NA TRBJ1-2 NA TRBV5-4 TGTGCCAGCAGCGGGGGGGGAGTCGACGGAGGTTATGACTACACCTTC CASSGGGVDGGYDYTF
TRBD1 TRBJ2-2 NA TRBV5-1 TGCGCCAGCAGCTTGGGGGGACAGGGTACCGGGGAGCTGTTTTTT CASSLGGQGTGELFF
TRBD1 TRBJ2-5 NA TRBV30 TGTGCCTGGAGCATGACAGGGAAGGAGGAGACCCAGTACTTC CAWSMTGKEETQYF
TRBD2 TRBJ2-1 NA TRBV6-5 TGTGCCAGCAGTAGGATTAGCGGGCGGGGTGAGCAGTTCTTC CASSRISGRGEQFF
TRBD1 TRBJ2-7 NA TRBV13 TGTGCCAGCAATCGTGGACAGGGGGCCTACGAGCAGTACTTC CASNRGQGAYEQYF
TRBD2 TRBJ2-5 NA TRBV7-9 TGTGCCAGCAGCCTACCTATTTGGACTAGAGGGCAAGAGACCCAGTACTTC CASSLPIWTRGQETQYF
NA TRBJ2-2 NA TRBV6-5 TGTGCCAGCAGCGTAGGGGGCACCGGGGAGCTGTTTTTT CASSVGGTGELFF
TRBD2 TRBJ2-1 NA TRBV14 TGTGCCAGCAGCCAAGGGCCGGGAGGGTGGAATGAGCAGTTCTTC CASSQGPGGWNEQFF
NA TRBJ2-1 NA TRBV14 TGTGCCAGCAGCCAGCCGGGACTGAGGGAGCAGTTCTTC CASSQPGLREQFF
NA TRBJ2-2 NA TRBV9 TGTGCCAGCAGCGTATTGGCCAAAACCGGGGAGCTGTTTTTT CASSVLAKTGELFF